This T cell receptor (beta chain) is drawn from a study of beta chain features in type 1 diabetes. Study-wide points: An over-representation of cells with high TCR expression could result from cDNA sequencing. Moderate but significant shortening of TCRB CDR3s was recorded in all four CD4+ subsets from Type 1 diabetes patients. The VDJ junctions of type 1 diabetes patients carried fewer insertions and more deletions.

TCRB transcripts that were expressed got sequenced, as all of the isolated RNA had been reverse transcribed. The data were produced by immunoSEQ multiplex PCR, yet TCRdb's version contains in-frame clones alone and is incomplete. The table shows roughly 290,000 clones, with over 14% occurring only once. With respect to this clone: Its target is unknown.

The collection from each donor was one heparinised blood draw averaging roughly 100 mL. The CDR3 contains 16 residues. Germline V lookup: CDR1 SQVTM, CDR2 ANQGSEA. The J segment lost 8 bases and the V segment lost 6 bases, leaving 14 bases of the junction unmatched. V gene TRBV29-1 combines with J gene TRBJ2-1, with 12 bases fitting TRBD2. The sequence was collected from a man younger than 30 with type 1 diabetes. The sample was naive CD4+ T cells from blood. CDR3 protein: CSVPPLTSGRRDEQFF. CDR3 DNA sequence: TGCAGCGTGCCCCCCTTGACTAGCGGGAGAAGGGATGAGCAGTTCTTC.